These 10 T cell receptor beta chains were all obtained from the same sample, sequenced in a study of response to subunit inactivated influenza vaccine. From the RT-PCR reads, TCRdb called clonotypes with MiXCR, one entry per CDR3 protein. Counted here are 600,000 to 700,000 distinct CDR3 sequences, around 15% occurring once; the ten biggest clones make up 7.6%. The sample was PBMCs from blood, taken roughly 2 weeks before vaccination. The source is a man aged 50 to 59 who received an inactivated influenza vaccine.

CDR3 sequence: CASSFGPGGDTQYF. The CDR3 nucleotides are TGTGCCAGCAGCTTTGGACCTGGAGGAGATACGCAGTATTTT. The rearrangement links TRBV5-6 to TRBJ2-3; D is perhaps TRBD2 (5 bases). Per the germline V gene, CDR1 is SGHDT and CDR2 is YYEEEE. The CDR3 is 14 residues long. V gave up 2 bases and J gave up 5 bases, with 12 bases separating them.

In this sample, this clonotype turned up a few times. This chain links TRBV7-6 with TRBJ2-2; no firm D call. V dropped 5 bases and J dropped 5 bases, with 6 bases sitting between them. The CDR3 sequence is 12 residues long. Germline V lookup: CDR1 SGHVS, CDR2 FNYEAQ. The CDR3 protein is CASSRITGELFF. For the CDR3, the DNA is TGTGCCAGCAGCCGAATTACCGGGGAGCTGTTTTTT.

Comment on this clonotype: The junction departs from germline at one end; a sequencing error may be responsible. CDR3 amino acids: CASSLTGVGEQYF. In nucleotides, the CDR3 is TGTGCCAGCAGCCTAACAGGAGTGGGCGAGCAGTACTTC. V gene TRBV7-3 combines with J gene TRBJ2-7; D is perhaps TRBD1 (5 bases). The germline gives CDR1 SGHTA, CDR2 FQGTGA. The length of the CDR3 is 13 residues.

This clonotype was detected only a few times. The CDR3 nucleotides read TGCAGTGCTAGACCCTCACTAGCGGGGAATGAGCAGTTCTTC. This gives the protein CSARPSLAGNEQFF. The rearrangement joins TRBV20-1 to TRBJ2-1; 10 nucleotides align to TRBD2. The CDR3 is made up of 14 amino acids. The trim removed 2 bases at V and 7 bases at J, leaving 5 bases unmatched. The germline V gene has CDR1 DFQATT and CDR2 SNEGSKA (reference sequence).

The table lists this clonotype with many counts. The CDR3 is CASSQDYSGATFPGELFF. CDR3 nucleotides: TGCGCCAGCAGCCAAGATTATAGCGGGGCGACCTTCCCCGGGGAGCTGTTTTTT. This chain joins TRBV4-3 and TRBJ2-2, with TRBD2 matching 8 bases. The CDR3 covers 18 residues. J was trimmed by 6 bases and V by 0 bases; bases with no gene match: 12. CDR1 is LGHNA, CDR2 YSLEER, per germline.

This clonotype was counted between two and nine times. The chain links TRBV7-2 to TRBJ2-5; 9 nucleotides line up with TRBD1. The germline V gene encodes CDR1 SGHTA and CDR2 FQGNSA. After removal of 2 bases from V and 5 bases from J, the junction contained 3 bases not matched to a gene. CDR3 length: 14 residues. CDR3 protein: CASSLNRGRETQYF. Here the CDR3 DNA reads TGTGCCAGCAGCTTAAACAGGGGGCGCGAGACCCAGTACTTC. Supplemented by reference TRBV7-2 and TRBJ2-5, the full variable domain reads GAGVSQSPSNKVTEKGKDVELRCDPISGHTALYWYRQSLGQGLEFLIYFQGNSAPDKSGLPSDRFSAERTGGSVSTLTIQRTQQEDSAVYLCASSLNRGRETQYFGPGTRLLVL.

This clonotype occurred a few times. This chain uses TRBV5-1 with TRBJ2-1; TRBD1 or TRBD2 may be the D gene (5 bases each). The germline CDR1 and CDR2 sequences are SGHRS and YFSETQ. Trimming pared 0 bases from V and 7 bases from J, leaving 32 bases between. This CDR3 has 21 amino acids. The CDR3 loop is CASSLVFLGTDGRNTKNEQFF. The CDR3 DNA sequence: TGCGCCAGCAGCTTGGTTTTCTTAGGGACCGACGGCCGAAACACCAAGAATGAGCAGTTCTTC.

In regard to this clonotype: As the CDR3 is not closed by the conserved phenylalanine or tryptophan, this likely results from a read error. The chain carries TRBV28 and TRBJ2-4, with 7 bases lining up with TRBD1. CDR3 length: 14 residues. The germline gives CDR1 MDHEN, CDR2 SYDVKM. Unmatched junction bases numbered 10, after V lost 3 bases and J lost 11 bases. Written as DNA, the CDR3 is TGTGCCAGCAGTTTGACGACAGGGAGAGGCTTTCAGTACTTG. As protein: CASSLTTGRGFQYL.

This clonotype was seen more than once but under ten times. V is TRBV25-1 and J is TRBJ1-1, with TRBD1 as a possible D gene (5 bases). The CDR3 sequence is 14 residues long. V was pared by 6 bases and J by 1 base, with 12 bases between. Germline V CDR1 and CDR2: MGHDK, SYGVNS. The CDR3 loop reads CASSPGYTNTEAFF. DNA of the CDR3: TGTGCCAGCAGCCCAGGGTACACGAACACTGAAGCTTTCTTT. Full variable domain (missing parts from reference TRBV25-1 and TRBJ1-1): EADIYQTPRYLVIGTGKKITLECSQTMGHDKMYWYQQDPGMELHLIHYSYGVNSTEKGDLSSESTVSRIRTEHFPLTLESARPSHTSQYLCASSPGYTNTEAFFGQGTRLTVV.

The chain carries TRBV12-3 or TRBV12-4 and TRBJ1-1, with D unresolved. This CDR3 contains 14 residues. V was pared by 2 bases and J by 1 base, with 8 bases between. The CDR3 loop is CASSLTAQNTEAFF. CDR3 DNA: TGTGCCAGCAGTTTAACAGCCCAGAACACTGAAGCTTTCTTT.